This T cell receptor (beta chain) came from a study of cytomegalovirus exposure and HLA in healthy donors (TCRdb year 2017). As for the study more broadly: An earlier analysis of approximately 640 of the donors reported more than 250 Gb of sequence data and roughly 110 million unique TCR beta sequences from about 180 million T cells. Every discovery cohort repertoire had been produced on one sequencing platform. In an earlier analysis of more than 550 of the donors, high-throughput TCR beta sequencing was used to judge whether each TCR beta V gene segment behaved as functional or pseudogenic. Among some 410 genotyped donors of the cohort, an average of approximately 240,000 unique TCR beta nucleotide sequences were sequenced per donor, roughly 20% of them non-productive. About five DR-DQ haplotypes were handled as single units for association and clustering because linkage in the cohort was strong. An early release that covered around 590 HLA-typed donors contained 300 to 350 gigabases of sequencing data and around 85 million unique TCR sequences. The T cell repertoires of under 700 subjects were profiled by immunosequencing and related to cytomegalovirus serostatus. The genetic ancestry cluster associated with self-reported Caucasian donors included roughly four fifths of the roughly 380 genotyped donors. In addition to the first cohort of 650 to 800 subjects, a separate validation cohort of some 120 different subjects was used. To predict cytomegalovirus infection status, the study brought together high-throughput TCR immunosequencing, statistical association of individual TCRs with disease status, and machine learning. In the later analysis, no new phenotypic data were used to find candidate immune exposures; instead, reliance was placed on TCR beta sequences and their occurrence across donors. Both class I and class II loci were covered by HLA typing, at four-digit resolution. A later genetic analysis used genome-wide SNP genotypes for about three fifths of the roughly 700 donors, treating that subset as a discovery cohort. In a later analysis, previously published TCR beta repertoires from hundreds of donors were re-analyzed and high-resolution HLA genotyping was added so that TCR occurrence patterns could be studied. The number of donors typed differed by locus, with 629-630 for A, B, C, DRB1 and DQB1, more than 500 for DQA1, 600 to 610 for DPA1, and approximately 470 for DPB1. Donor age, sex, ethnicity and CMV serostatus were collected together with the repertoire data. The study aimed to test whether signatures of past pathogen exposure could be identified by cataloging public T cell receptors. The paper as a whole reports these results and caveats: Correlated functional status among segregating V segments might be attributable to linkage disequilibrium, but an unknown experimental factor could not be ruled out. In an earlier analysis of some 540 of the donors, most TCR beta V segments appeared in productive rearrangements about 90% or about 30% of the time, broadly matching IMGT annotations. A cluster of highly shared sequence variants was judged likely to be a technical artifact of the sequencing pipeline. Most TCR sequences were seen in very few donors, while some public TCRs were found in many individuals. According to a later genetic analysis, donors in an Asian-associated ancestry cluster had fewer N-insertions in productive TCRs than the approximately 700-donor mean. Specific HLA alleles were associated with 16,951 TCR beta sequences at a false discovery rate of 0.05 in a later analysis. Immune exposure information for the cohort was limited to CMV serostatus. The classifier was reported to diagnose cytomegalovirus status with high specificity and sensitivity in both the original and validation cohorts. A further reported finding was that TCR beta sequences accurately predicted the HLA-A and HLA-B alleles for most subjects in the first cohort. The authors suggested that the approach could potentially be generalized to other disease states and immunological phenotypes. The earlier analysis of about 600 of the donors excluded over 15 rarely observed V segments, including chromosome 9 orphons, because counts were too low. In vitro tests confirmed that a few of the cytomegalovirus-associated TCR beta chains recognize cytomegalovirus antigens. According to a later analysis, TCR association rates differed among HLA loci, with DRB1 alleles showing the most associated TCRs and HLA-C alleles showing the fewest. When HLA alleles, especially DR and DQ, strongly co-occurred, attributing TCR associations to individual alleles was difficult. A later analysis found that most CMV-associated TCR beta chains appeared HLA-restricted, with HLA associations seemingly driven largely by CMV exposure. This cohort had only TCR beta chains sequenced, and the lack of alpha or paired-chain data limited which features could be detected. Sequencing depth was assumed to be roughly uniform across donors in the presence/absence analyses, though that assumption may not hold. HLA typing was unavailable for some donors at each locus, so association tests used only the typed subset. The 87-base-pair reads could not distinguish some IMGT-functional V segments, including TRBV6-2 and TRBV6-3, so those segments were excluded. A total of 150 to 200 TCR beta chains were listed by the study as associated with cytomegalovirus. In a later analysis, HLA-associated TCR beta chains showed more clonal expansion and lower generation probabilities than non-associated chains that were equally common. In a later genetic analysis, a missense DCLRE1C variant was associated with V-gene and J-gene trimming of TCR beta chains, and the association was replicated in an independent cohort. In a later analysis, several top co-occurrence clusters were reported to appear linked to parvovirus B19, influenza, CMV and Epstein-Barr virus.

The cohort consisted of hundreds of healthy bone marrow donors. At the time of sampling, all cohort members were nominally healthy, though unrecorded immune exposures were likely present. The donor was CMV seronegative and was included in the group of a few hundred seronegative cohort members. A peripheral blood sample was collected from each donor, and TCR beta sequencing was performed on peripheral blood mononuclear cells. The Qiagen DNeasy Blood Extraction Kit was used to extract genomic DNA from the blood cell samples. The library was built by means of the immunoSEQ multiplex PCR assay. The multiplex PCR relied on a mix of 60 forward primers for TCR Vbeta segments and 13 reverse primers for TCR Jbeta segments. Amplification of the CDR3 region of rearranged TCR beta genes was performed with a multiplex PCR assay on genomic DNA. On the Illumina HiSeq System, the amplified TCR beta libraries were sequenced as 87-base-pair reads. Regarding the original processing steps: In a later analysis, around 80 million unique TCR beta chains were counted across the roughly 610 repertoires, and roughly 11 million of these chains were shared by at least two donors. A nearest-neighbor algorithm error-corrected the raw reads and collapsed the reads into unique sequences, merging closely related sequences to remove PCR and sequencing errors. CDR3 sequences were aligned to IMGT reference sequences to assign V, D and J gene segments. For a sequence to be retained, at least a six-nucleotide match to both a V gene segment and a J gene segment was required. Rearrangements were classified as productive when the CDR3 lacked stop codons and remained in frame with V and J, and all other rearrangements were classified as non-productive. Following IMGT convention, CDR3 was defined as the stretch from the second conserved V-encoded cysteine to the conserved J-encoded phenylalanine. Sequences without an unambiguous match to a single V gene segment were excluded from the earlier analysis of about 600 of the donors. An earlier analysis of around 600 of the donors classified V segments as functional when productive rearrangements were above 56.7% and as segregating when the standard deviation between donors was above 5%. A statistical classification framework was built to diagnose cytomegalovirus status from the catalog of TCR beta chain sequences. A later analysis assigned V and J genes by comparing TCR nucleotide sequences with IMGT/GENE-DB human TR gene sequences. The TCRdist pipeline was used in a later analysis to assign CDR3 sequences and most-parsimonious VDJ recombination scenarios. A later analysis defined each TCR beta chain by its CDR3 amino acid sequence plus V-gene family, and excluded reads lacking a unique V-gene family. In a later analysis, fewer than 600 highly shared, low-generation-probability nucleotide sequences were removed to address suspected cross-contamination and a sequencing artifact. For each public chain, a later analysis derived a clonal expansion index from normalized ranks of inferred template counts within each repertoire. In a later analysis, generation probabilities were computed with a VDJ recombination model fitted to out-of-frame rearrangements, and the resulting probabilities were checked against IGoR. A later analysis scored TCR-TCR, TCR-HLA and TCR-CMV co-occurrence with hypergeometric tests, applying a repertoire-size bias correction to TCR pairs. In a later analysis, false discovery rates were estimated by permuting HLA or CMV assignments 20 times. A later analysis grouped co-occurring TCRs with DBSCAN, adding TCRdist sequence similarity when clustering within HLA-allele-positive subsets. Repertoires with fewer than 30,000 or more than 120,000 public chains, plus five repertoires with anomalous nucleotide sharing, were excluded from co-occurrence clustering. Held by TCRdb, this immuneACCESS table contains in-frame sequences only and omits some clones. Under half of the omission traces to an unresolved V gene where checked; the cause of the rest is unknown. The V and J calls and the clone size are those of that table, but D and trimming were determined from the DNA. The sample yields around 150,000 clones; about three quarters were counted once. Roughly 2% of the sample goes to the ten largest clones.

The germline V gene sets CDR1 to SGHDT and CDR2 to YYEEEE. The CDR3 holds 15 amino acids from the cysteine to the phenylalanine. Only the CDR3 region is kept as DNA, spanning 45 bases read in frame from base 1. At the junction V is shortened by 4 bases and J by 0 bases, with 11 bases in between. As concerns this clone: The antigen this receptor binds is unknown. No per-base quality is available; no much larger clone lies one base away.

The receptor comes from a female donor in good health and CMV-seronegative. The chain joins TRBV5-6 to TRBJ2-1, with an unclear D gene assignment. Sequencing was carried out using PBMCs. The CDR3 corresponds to CASSPTPSSYNEQFF. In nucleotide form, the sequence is TGTGCCAGCAGCCCCACTCCGAGCTCCTACAATGAGCAGTTCTTC. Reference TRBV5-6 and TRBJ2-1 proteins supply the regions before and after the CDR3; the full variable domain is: DAGVTQSPTHLIKTRGQQVTLRCSPKSGHDTVSWYQQALGQGPQFIFQYYEEEERQRGNFPDRFSGHQFPNYSSELNVNALLLGDSALYLCASSPTPSSYNEQFFGPGTRLTVL.